The clone carrying this TCR beta chain came up a few times. Its antigen is as yet unknown. The CDR3 length is 15 residues. Per germline, CDR1 SGHRS and CDR2 YFSETQ. V was shortened by 4 bases and J by 2 bases, with 15 bases between the two germline ends. The data stem from a study of read filtering for tumor transcriptome and immune sequencing. For the study at large: Revised staging placed about 8 patients in R-ISS I, around 15 in II, more than 5 in III.

The study's findings and limits: IR-seq and RNA-seq agreed better without single-read clonotypes.

From 300 to 450 ng of RNA, a library with molecular barcoded alpha/delta and beta/gamma adaptors was made. A single record per CDR3 protein comes from TCRdb applying MiXCR to the reads. The repertoire consists of 75,000 to 95,000 distinct CDR3 sequences, with 20% to 25% occurring once and the leading ten covering approximately 10%. The chain is built from TRBV5-1 and TRBJ1-2; D gene unclear. The source is a donor aged 40 or older with multiple myeloma. The sample was a population of CD138-negative cells sorted from bone marrow. For the CDR3, the DNA is TGCGCCAGCAGCCCTACGCCGCAGGTCAACTATGGCTACACCTTC. The encoded protein is CASSPTPQVNYGYTF. Complete variable domain (other parts from reference TRBV5-1 and TRBJ1-2): KAGVTQTPRYLIKTRGQQVTLSCSPISGHRSVSWYQQTPGQGLQFLFEYFSETQRNKGNFPGRFSGRQFSNSRSEMNVSTLELGDSALYLCASSPTPQVNYGYTFGSGTRLTVV.